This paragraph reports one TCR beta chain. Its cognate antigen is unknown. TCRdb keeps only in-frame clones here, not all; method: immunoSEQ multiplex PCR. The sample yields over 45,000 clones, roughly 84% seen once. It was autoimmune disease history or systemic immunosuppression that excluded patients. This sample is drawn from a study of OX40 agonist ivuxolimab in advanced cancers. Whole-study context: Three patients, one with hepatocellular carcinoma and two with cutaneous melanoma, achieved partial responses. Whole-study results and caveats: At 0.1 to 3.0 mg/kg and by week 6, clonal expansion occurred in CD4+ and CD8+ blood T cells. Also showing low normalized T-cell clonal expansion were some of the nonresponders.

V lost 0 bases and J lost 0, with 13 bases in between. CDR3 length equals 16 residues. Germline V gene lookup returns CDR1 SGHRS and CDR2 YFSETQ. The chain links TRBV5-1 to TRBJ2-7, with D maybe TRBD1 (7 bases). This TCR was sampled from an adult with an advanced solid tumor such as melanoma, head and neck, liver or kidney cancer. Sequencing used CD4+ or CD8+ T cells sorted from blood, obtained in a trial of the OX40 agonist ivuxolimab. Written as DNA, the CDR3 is TGCGCCAGCAGCTTGGCCAGGGGGGCCTTCTCCTACGAGCAGTACTTC. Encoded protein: CASSLARGAFSYEQYF.